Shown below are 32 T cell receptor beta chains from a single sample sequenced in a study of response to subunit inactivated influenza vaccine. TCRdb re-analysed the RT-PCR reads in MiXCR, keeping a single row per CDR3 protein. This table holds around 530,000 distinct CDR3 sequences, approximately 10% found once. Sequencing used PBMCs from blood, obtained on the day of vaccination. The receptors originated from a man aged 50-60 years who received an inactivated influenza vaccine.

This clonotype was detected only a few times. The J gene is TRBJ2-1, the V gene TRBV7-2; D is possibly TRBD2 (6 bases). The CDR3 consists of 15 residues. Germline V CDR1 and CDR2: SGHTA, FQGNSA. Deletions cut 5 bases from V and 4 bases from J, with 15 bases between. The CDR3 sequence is CASSPRGGEYNEQFF. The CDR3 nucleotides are TGTGCCAGCAGCCCCCGGGGCGGGGAATACAATGAGCAGTTCTTC.

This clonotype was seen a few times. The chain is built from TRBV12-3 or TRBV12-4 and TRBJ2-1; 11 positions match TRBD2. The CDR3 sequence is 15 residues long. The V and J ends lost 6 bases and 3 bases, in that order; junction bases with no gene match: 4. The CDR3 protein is CASRYSGGGYNEQFF. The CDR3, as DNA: TGTGCCAGCAGGTATAGCGGGGGGGGCTACAATGAGCAGTTCTTC.

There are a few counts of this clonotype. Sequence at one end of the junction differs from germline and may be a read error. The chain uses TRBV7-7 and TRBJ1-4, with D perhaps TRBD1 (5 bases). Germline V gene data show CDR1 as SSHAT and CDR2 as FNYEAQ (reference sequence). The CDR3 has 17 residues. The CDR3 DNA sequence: TGTGCTAGCAGCCCCCAACCGGGACCGTCGTCCTATGAAAAACTGTTTTTT. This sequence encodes CASSPQPGPSSYEKLFF.

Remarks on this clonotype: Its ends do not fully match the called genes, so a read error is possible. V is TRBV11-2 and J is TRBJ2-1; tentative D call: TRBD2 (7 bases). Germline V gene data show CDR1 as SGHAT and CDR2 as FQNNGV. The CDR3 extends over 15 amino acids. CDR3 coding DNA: TGTGCCAGCAGCTTTTCGCGGGGGCCCTACAATGAGGAGTTCTTC. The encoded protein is CASSFSRGPYNEEFF.

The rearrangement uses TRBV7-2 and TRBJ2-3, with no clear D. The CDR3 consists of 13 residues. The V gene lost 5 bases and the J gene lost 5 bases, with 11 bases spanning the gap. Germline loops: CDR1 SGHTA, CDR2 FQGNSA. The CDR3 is CASSLVSLDTQYF. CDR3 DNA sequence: TGTGCCAGCAGCCTGGTTAGTTTAGATACGCAGTATTTT.

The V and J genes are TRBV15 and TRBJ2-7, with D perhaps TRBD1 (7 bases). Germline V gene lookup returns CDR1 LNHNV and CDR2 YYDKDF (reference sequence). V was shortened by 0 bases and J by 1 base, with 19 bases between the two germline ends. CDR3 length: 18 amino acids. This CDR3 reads CATSRDLKSGGISYEQYF. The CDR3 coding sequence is TGTGCCACCAGCAGAGATCTTAAATCAGGGGGGATTTCCTACGAGCAGTACTTC.

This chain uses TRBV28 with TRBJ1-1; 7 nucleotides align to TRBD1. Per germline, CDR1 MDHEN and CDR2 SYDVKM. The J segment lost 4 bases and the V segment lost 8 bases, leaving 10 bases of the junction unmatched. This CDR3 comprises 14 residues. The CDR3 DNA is TGTGCCAGCGGATACAGGGGCTCCGGCACTGAAGCTTTCTTT. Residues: CASGYRGSGTEAFF.

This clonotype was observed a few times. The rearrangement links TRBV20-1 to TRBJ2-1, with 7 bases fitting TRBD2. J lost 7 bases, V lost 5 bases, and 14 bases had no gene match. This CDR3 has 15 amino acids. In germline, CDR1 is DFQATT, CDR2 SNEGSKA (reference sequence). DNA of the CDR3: TGCAGTGCTTACTCGGGGAGCGGGATGAGGAATGAGCAGTTCTTC. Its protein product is CSAYSGSGMRNEQFF.

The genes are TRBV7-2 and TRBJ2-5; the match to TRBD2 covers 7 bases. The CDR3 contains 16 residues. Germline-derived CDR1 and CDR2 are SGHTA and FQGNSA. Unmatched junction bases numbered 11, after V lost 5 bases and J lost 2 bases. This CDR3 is CASSALRGSFQETQYF. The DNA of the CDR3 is TGTGCCAGCAGCGCTCTGCGGGGGAGTTTTCAAGAGACCCAGTACTTC.

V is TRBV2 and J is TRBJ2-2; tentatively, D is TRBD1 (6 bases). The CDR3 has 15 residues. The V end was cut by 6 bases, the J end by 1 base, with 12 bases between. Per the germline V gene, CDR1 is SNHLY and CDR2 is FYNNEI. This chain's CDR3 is CASRMDRLNTGELFF. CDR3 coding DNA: TGTGCCAGCAGGATGGACAGACTGAACACCGGGGAGCTGTTTTTT. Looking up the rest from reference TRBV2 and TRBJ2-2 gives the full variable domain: EPEVTQTPSHQVTQMGQEVILRCVPISNHLYFYWYRQILGQKVEFLVSFYNNEISEKSEIFDDQFSVERPDGSNFTLKIRSTKLEDSAMYFCASRMDRLNTGELFFGEGSRLTVL.

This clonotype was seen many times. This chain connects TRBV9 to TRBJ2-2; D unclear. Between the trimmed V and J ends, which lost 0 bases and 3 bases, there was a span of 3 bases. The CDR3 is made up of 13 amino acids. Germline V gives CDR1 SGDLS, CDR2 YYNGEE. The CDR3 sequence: CASSVADTGELFF. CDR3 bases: TGTGCCAGCAGCGTAGCAGACACCGGGGAGCTGTTTTTT.

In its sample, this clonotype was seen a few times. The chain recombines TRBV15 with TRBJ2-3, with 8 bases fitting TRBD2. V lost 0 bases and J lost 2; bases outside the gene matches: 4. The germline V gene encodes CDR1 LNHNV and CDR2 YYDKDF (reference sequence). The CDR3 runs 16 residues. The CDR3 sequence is CATSREPGGVTDTQYF. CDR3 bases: TGTGCCACCAGCAGAGAACCCGGGGGGGTCACAGATACGCAGTATTTT. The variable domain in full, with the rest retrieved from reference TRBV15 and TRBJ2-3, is DAMVIQNPRYQVTQFGKPVTLSCSQTLNHNVMYWYQQKSSQAPKLLFHYYDKDFNNEADTPDNFQSRRPNTSFCFLDIRSPGLGDTAMYLCATSREPGGVTDTQYFGPGTRLTVL.

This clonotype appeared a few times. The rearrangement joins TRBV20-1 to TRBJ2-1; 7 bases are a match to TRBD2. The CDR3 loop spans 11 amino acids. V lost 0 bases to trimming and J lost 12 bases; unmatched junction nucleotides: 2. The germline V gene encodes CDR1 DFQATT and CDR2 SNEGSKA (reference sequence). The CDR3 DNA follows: TGCAGTGCTAGAGACCAGCGGGGGCAGTTCTTC. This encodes CSARDQRGQFF.

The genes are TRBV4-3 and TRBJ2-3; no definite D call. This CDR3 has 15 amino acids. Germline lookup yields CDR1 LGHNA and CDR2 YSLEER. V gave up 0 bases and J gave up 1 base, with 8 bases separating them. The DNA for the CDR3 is TGCGCCAGCAGCCAAGAAGCCCATGGCACAGATACGCAGTATTTT. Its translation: CASSQEAHGTDTQYF.

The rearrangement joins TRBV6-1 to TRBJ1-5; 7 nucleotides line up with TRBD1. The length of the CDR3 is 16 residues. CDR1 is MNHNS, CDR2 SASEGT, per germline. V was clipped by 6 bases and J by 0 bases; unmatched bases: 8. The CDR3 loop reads CASREDRSYSNQPQHF. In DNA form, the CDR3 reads TGTGCCAGCAGGGAGGACAGGTCCTATAGCAATCAGCCCCAGCATTTT.

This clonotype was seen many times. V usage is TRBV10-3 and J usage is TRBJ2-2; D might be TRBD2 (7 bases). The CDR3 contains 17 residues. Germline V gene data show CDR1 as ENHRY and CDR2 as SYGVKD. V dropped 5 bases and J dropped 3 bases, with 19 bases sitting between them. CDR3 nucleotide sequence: TGTGCCATCAGTCCAGTCTGGGGGGGCAGAGACACCGGGGAGCTGTTTTTT. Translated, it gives CAISPVWGGRDTGELFF.

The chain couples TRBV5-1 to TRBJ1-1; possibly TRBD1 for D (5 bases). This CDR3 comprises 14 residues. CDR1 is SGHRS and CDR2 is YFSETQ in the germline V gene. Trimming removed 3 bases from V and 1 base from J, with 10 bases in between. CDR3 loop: CASSWGPPNTEAFF. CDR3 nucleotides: TGCGCCAGCAGCTGGGGACCGCCGAACACTGAAGCTTTCTTT. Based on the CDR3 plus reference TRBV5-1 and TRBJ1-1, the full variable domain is KAGVTQTPRYLIKTRGQQVTLSCSPISGHRSVSWYQQTPGQGLQFLFEYFSETQRNKGNFPGRFSGRQFSNSRSEMNVSTLELGDSALYLCASSWGPPNTEAFFGQGTRLTVV.

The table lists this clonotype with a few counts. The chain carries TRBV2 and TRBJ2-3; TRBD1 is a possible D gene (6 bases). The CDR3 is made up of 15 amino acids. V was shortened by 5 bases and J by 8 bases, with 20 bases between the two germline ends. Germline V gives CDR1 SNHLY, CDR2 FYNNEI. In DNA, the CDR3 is TGTGCCAGCAGTCCACCGAGGACTCCACAGGGTACGCAGTATTTT. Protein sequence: CASSPPRTPQGTQYF.

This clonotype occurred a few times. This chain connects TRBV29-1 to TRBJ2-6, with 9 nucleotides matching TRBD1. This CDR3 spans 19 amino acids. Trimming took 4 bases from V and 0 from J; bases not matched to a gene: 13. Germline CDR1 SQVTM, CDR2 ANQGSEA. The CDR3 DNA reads TGCAGCGTTGGACCTGGTGGGGACAGGGAGTTCTCTGGGGCCAACGTCCTGACTTTC. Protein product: CSVGPGGDREFSGANVLTF.

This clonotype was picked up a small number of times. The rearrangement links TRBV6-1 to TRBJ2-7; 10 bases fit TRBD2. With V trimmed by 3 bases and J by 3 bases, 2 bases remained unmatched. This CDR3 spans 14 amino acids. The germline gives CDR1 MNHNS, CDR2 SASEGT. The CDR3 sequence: CASSDSGGIYEQYF. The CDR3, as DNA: TGTGCCAGCAGTGATAGCGGGGGGATCTACGAGCAGTACTTC.

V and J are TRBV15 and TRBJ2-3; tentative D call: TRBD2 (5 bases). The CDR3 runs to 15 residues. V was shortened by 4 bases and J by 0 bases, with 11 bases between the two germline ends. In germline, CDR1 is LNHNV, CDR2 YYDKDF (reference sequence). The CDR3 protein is CATSKAVKSTDTQYF. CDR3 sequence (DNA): TGTGCCACCAGCAAAGCGGTGAAAAGCACAGATACGCAGTATTTT. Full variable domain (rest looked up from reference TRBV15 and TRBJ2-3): DAMVIQNPRYQVTQFGKPVTLSCSQTLNHNVMYWYQQKSSQAPKLLFHYYDKDFNNEADTPDNFQSRRPNTSFCFLDIRSPGLGDTAMYLCATSKAVKSTDTQYFGPGTRLTVL.

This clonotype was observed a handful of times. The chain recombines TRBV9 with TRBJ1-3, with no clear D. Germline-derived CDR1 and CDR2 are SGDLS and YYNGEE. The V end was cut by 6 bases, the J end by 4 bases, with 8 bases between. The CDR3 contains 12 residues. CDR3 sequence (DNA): TGTGCCAGCACCGACGGCGGAAACACCATATATTTT. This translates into CASTDGGNTIYF.

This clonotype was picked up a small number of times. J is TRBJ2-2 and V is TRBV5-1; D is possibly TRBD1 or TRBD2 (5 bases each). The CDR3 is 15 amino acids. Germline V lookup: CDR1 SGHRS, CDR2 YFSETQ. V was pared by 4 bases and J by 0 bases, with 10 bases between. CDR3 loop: CASSDRDPNTGELFF. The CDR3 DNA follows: TGCGCCAGCAGCGACCGGGACCCGAACACCGGGGAGCTGTTTTTT.

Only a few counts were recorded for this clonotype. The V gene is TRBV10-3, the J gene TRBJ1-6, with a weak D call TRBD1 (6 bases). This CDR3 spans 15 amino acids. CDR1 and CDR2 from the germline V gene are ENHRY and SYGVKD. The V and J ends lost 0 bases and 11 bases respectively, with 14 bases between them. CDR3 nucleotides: TGTGCCATCAGTGAGTCGAGACAGGCCAAGGCACCCCTCCACTTT. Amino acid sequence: CAISESRQAKAPLHF.

The CDR3, as DNA: TGTGCCATCAGAACCGGGACGGCGAACACTGAAGCTTTCTTT. Protein: CAIRTGTANTEAFF. This chain joins TRBV10-3 and TRBJ1-1; weak D call: TRBD1 (5 bases). This CDR3 region has 14 residues. Trimming shortened V by 6 bases and J by 1 base, and 12 bases separated the two germline ends. Germline V lookup: CDR1 ENHRY, CDR2 SYGVKD.

The CDR3 protein is CASSTQGWGEQYF. CDR3 coding DNA: TGTGCCAGTAGTACACAGGGTTGGGGCGAGCAGTACTTC. This rearrangement joins TRBV19 to TRBJ2-7; a weak D match, TRBD1 (6 bases). Trimming shortened V by 4 bases and J by 6 bases, and 13 bases separated the two germline ends. The germline V gene has CDR1 LNHDA and CDR2 SQIVND (reference sequence). This CDR3 has 13 residues.

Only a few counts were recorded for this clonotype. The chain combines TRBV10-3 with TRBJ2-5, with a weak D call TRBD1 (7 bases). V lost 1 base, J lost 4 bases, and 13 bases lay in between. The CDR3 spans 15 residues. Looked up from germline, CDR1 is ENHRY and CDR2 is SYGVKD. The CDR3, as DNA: TGTGCCATCAGTGAGTTAGGAGGGGGCCCAGAGACCCAGTACTTC. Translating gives CAISELGGGPETQYF.

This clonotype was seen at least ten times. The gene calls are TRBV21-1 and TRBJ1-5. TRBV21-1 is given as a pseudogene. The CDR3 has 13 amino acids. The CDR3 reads CATGASSNQPQHF. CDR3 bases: TGTGCCACAGGGGCCTCGAGCAATCAGCCCCAGCATTTT.

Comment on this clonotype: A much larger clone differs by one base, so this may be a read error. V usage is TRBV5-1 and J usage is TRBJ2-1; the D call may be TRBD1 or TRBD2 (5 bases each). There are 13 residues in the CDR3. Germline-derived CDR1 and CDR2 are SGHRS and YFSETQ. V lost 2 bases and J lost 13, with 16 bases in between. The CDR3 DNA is TGCGCCAGCAGCTTCAGAAACCGGGACCCCCAGTTCTTC. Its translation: CASSFRNRDPQFF.

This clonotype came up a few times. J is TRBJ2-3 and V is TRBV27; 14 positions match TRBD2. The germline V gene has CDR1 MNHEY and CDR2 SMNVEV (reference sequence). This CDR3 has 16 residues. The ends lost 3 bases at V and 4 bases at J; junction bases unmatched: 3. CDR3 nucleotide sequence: TGTGCCAGCAGTTTCGGGACTAGCGGGAGTGCAGATACGCAGTATTTT. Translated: CASSFGTSGSADTQYF.

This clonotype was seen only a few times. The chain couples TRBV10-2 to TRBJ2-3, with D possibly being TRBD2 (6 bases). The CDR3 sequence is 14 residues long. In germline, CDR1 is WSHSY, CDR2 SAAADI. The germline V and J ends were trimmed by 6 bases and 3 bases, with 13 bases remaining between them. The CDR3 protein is CASSGGRLTDTQYF. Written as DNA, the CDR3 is TGCGCCAGCAGCGGAGGGCGGTTGACAGATACGCAGTATTTT.

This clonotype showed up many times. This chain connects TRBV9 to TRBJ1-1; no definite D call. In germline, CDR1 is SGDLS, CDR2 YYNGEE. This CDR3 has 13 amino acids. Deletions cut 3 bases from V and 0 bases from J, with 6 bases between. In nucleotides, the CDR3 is TGTGCCAGCAGCGAAGGAGTGAACACTGAAGCTTTCTTT. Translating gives CASSEGVNTEAFF.